The rows below give T cell receptor beta chains drawn from one sample of a study of cytomegalovirus exposure and HLA in healthy donors. TCRdb keeps only in-frame clones here, not all; method: immunoSEQ multiplex PCR. The sample yields 75,000 to 90,000 clones, about four fifths seen once. The sample comprised PBMCs. These receptors all stem from a man aged 55-75 years in good health and CMV-seronegative. Each CDR3 is given with its conserved first and last residue. Fields, in order: J gene, clone size, D gene, V gene, CDR3 protein, CDR3 DNA. The D gene is left open where the match is weak. Clone size is not always given. Where it is, it says once, few, many or a class for expanded clones.

>TRBJ1-5|-|-|TRBV7-2
CASSSDSNYQPQHF
TGTGCCAGCAGCTCGGACAGTAACTATCAGCCCCAGCATTTT
>TRBJ2-1|few|TRBD1|TRBV30
CAWSTGTGRFF
TGTGCCTGGAGTACTGGGACAGGTCGGTTCTTC
>TRBJ2-3|-|-|TRBV7-3
CASSTTGIADTQYF
TGTGCCAGCAGCACAACAGGGATCGCAGATACGCAGTATTTT
>TRBJ2-7|-|TRBD1|TRBV6-7
CASSLGGEGAYEQYF
TGTGCCAGCAGTCTAGGGGGCGAGGGAGCCTACGAGCAGTACTTC
>TRBJ2-3|few|TRBD2|TRBV9
CASSPGGGLTDTQYF
TGTGCCAGCAGCCCCGGGGGGGGACTCACAGATACGCAGTATTTT
>TRBJ2-7|once|TRBD1|TRBV18
CASSQGGSYEQYF
TGTGCCAGCTCACAAGGGGGCAGTTACGAGCAGTACTTC
>TRBJ1-2|-|-|TRBV6-1
CASSASGGGGYGYTF
TGTGCCAGCAGTGCCTCGGGTGGAGGCGGCTATGGCTACACCTTC
>TRBJ2-7|-|TRBD1|TRBV6-1
CAIDSGTALEEQYF
TGTGCCATCGACTCCGGGACAGCCTTAGAGGAGCAGTACTTC
>TRBJ2-3|-|-|TRBV19
CASEAGGTQYF
TGTGCCAGTGAGGCCGGTGGTACGCAGTATTTT
>TRBJ1-4|-|-|TRBV15
CATREGGGLGPGEKLFF
TGTGCCACCCGCGAGGGAGGGGGATTGGGCCCGGGGGAAAAACTGTTTTTT
>TRBJ2-5|-|TRBD2|TRBV30
CAWSNPGGGRRQETQYF
TGTGCCTGGAGCAATCCCGGCGGGGGACGCCGCCAAGAGACCCAGTACTTC
>TRBJ2-1|few|-|TRBV6-1
CASSEDWRGAFNEQFF
TGTGCCAGCAGTGAAGACTGGCGGGGAGCGTTCAATGAGCAGTTCTTC
>TRBJ2-5|-|-|TRBV19
CASSPTTGWGETQYF
TGTGCCAGTAGTCCCACGACCGGTTGGGGCGAGACCCAGTACTTC
>TRBJ1-2|-|-|TRBV27
CASSLGRGAGGYTF
TGTGCCAGCAGTTTAGGTCGGGGGGCTGGGGGCTACACCTTC
>TRBJ2-2|-|-|TRBV7-9
CSSSLTGDANTGELFF
TGTTCCAGCAGTCTGACAGGAGATGCGAACACCGGGGAGCTGTTTTTT
>TRBJ1-4|-|TRBD1|TRBV19
CATSDRAARHEKLFF
TGTGCCACCTCGGACAGGGCGGCTCGACATGAAAAACTGTTTTTT
>TRBJ1-2|-|-|TRBV9
CASSEKTGYGYTF
TGTGCCAGCAGCGAAAAGACGGGCTATGGCTACACCTTC
>TRBJ2-7|-|TRBD1|TRBV7-8
CASSQGQGGYEQYF
TGTGCCAGCAGCCAGGGACAGGGGGGCTACGAGCAGTACTTC
>TRBJ2-1|-|TRBD2|TRBV5-1
CASSLGLGGSYNEQFF
TGCGCCAGCAGCTTGGGGCTCGGGGGGTCCTACAATGAGCAGTTCTTC
>TRBJ1-1|few|-|TRBV30
CAWSPLDRFKGTEAFF
TGTGCCTGGAGTCCCCTAGACAGGTTCAAAGGCACTGAAGCTTTCTTT
>TRBJ2-5|-|TRBD2|TRBV10-2
CASSKRGALAGGRETQYF
TGCGCCAGCAGCAAAAGGGGGGCTCTAGCGGGGGGGCGGGAGACCCAGTACTTC
>TRBJ1-5|-|TRBD1|TRBV4-1
CASSQDRGRDQPQHF
TGCGCCAGCAGCCAGGACAGGGGACGGGATCAGCCCCAGCATTTT
>TRBJ2-7|-|-|TRBV5-1
CASSLSPDLGEQYF
TGCGCCAGCAGCTTGTCCCCGGACTTGGGCGAGCAGTACTTC
>TRBJ1-2|-|TRBD1|TRBV5-4
CASSLEDRGSTF
TGTGCCAGCAGCTTGGAGGACAGGGGATCCACCTTC
>TRBJ2-3|-|TRBD2|TRBV28
CASSFLRGGGTDTQYF
TGTGCCAGCAGTTTCCTTAGGGGCGGGGGGACAGATACGCAGTATTTT
>TRBJ1-1|-|-|TRBV7-9
CASSPLWQGGGTEAFF
TGTGCCAGCAGCCCTCTCTGGCAGGGCGGGGGCACTGAAGCTTTCTTT
>TRBJ1-5|-|-|TRBV7-8
CASSGGGWGSNQPQHF
TGTGCCAGCAGCGGAGGAGGGTGGGGTAGCAATCAGCCCCAGCATTTT
>TRBJ1-2|-|TRBD1|TRBV6-5
CASSYSPGTAYGYTF
TGTGCCAGCAGTTACTCGCCCGGGACAGCCTATGGCTACACCTTC
>TRBJ1-1|-|-|TRBV7-8
CASSPEQGGNTEAFF
TGTGCCAGCAGCCCTGAACAGGGCGGGAACACTGAAGCTTTCTTT
>TRBJ2-7|-|-|TRBV7-8
CASSLLAQSSYEQYF
TGTGCCAGCAGCTTACTAGCGCAAAGCTCCTACGAGCAGTACTTC
>TRBJ2-3|-|-|TRBV19
CATRRDPGSGGQYF
TGTGCCACCCGCCGGGATCCCGGCTCGGGTGGGCAGTATTTT